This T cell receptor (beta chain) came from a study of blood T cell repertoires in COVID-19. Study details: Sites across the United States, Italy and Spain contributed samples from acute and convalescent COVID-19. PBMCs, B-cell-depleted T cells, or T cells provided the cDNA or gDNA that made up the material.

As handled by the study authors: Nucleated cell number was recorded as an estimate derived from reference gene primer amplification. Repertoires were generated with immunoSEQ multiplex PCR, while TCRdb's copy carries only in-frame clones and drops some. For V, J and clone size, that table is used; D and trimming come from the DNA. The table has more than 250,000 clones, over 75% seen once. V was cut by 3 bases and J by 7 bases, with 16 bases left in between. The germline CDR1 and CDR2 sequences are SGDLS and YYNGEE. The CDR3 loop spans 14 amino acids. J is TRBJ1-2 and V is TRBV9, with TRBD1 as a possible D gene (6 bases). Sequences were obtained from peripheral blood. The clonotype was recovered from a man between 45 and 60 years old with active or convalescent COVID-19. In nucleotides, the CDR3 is TGTGCCAGCAGCGCCCATTCGGGACAATCTGGCTACACCTTC. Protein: CASSAHSGQSGYTF.